The 30 T cell receptor beta chains in this list originate from one sample, sequenced in a study of cytomegalovirus exposure and HLA in healthy donors. Amplification used 60 Vbeta primers and 13 Jbeta primers. TCRdb keeps only in-frame clones here, not all; method: immunoSEQ multiplex PCR. The sample records about 87,000 clones, roughly 73% being singletons. The sequenced material came from PBMCs. The source of these receptors is a woman between 35 and 50 years old in good health and CMV-seronegative.

This clone has a handful of counts. A read error may produce the germline difference seen at one junction end. V gene TRBV30 combines with J gene TRBJ1-6; 8 nucleotides align to TRBD1. The CDR3 sequence is 17 residues long. Germline V lookup: CDR1 GTSNPN, CDR2 SVGIG (reference sequence). The CDR3: CAWSGRTGLFPHSPLNF. CDR3 sequence (DNA): TGTGCCTGGAGTGGAAGGACAGGGCTTTTTCCCCATTCACCCCTCAACTTT.

The V and J genes are TRBV29-1 and TRBJ2-7, with 8 bases that match TRBD2. The J segment lost 6 bases and the V segment lost 7 bases, leaving 11 bases of the junction unmatched. The CDR3 is 13 amino acids. The germline V gene has CDR1 SQVTM and CDR2 ANQGSEA. For the CDR3, the DNA is TGCAGCGCCCGAGAGCTAGCGGGTGGCGAGCAGTACTTC. As protein: CSARELAGGEQYF.

The chain joins TRBV19 to TRBJ1-1; a weak D match, TRBD1 (6 bases). This CDR3 is 12 amino acids long. CDR1 is LNHDA, CDR2 SQIVND, per germline (reference sequence). Trimming pared 2 bases from V and 7 bases from J, leaving 8 bases between. CDR3: CASSIFRGEAFF. The DNA for the CDR3 is TGTGCCAGTAGTATATTCAGGGGTGAAGCTTTCTTT.

This clone showed up just once. The chain carries TRBV2 and TRBJ2-7, with TRBD1 matching over 11 bases. The V gene's germline CDR1 is SNHLY and CDR2 FYNNEI. V shed 7 bases and J 6 bases; nucleotides not matched to a gene: 5. The length of the CDR3 is 13 residues. CDR3 sequence: CASIGTGGLEQYF. For the CDR3, the DNA is TGTGCCAGCATCGGGACAGGGGGACTCGAGCAGTACTTC.

There are many counts of this clone. V gene TRBV7-9 combines with J gene TRBJ2-7, with TRBD1 matching 7 bases. The germline gives CDR1 SEHNR, CDR2 FQNEAQ (reference sequence). After removal of 5 bases from V and 9 bases from J, the junction contained 16 bases not matched to a gene. The CDR3 is made up of 15 amino acids. The DNA for the CDR3 is TGTGCCAGCAGCGTCCTGGACAGGAAGGATCCGGTGCAGTACTTC. Its protein product is CASSVLDRKDPVQYF.

The chain combines TRBV6-6 with TRBJ2-4; tentatively, D is TRBD2 (5 bases). The CDR3 totals 14 residues. V shed 2 bases and J shed 7 bases, with 12 bases lying between them. Germline assignment: CDR1 MNHNY and CDR2 SVGAGI (reference sequence). The CDR3: CASSYTRGLNIQYF. The CDR3 DNA follows: TGTGCCAGCAGTTACACTAGAGGGTTGAACATTCAGTACTTC.

This rearrangement joins TRBV6-6 to TRBJ2-7; D not resolved. The CDR3 is 15 amino acids. Per the germline V gene, CDR1 is MNHNY and CDR2 is SVGAGI (reference sequence). V gave up 4 bases and J gave up 2 bases, with 15 bases separating them. In DNA form, the CDR3 reads TGTGCCAGCAGTTCACTTCGAGGCCACACCTACGAGCAGTACTTC. Residues: CASSSLRGHTYEQYF.

This rearrangement joins TRBV5-6 to TRBJ1-6; 8 bases are shared with TRBD1. Germline assignment: CDR1 SGHDT and CDR2 YYEEEE. This CDR3 has 15 residues. The V segment lost 0 bases and the J segment 10 bases; nucleotides outside the gene matches: 6. CDR3 amino acids: CASSLEDRGTSPLHF. In DNA form, the CDR3 reads TGTGCCAGCAGCTTGGAAGACAGGGGAACCTCACCCCTCCACTTT.

The chain couples TRBV5-1 to TRBJ2-1; TRBD1 is a possible D gene (5 bases). Germline V gene lookup returns CDR1 SGHRS and CDR2 YFSETQ. V lost 4 bases, J lost 8 bases, and 10 bases lay in between. The CDR3 spans 12 residues. CDR3 bases: TGCGCCAGCAGCGAACAGGAAGATGAGCAGTTCTTC. This gives the protein CASSEQEDEQFF.

The chain employs TRBV12-5 and TRBJ1-2; 11 bases agree with TRBD1. The CDR3 covers 17 residues. The ends lost 7 bases at V and 0 bases at J; junction bases unmatched: 10. Germline V gives CDR1 LGHNT, CDR2 FRNRAP. CDR3 loop: CASAPGTGGYPNYGYTF. DNA for the CDR3: TGTGCTAGTGCCCCCGGGACAGGGGGTTACCCTAACTATGGCTACACCTTC.

This clone was seen a few times. This chain joins TRBV29-1 and TRBJ2-3; D gene unclear. The CDR3 loop spans 13 amino acids. V was pared by 4 bases and J by 0 bases, with 8 bases between. In germline, CDR1 is SQVTM, CDR2 ANQGSEA. CDR3 protein: CSVVPQSTDTQYF. DNA of the CDR3: TGCAGCGTTGTCCCGCAGAGCACAGATACGCAGTATTTT.

The chain uses TRBV30 and TRBJ1-6; D gene uncertain. The CDR3 extends over 14 amino acids. V gave up 4 bases and J gave up 0 bases, with 7 bases separating them. Germline V CDR1 and CDR2: GTSNPN, SVGIG (reference sequence). The CDR3 region has the DNA TGTGCCTGGACACTTAGCTCCTATAATTCACCCCTCCACTTT. It encodes CAWTLSSYNSPLHF.

This clone was counted between two and nine times. This chain uses TRBV25-1 with TRBJ2-3; D is unclear. The V and J ends lost 1 base and 2 bases respectively, with 10 bases between them. Germline values: CDR1 MGHDK, CDR2 SYGVNS. The CDR3 is 15 amino acids. Here the CDR3 DNA reads TGTGCCAGCAGTGAATTGCCAGGATCCACAGATACGCAGTATTTT. Its translation: CASSELPGSTDTQYF.

The V gene is TRBV6-5, the J gene TRBJ1-1; D remains ambiguous. From germline, CDR1 is MNHEY and CDR2 SVGAGI. V was pared by 7 bases and J by 1 base, with 16 bases between. This CDR3 contains 15 residues. DNA of the CDR3: TGTGCCAGCAACACCGGTCCGGGGTCGAACACTGAAGCTTTCTTT. Protein sequence: CASNTGPGSNTEAFF.

The chain combines TRBV2 with TRBJ1-1; possible D gene TRBD1, 5 bases. The germline V gene has CDR1 SNHLY and CDR2 FYNNEI. The CDR3 consists of 13 residues. V was cut by 5 bases and J by 11 bases, with 18 bases left in between. This CDR3 reads CASSPLGLSGAFF. As DNA, the CDR3 is TGTGCCAGCAGTCCTCTGGGACTCTCGGGCGCTTTCTTT.

Notes on this clone: This sample includes further DNA sequences coding for the same CDR3. J is TRBJ2-2 and V is TRBV5-4, with D tentatively TRBD1 (5 bases). Germline V gene sequence: CDR1 SGHNT, CDR2 YYREEE (reference sequence). This CDR3 spans 14 amino acids. Trimming removed 4 bases at V and 2 bases at J, with 9 bases between. The CDR3 nucleotides read TGTGCCAGCAGCCTTCGGACAAACACCGGGGAGCTGTTTTTT. Amino acid sequence: CASSLRTNTGELFF.

This sequence joins TRBV5-4 and TRBJ2-4, with 7 bases aligning to TRBD1. Germline V gene sequence: CDR1 SGHNT, CDR2 YYREEE (reference sequence). The CDR3 length is 14 residues. V gave up 0 bases and J gave up 7 bases; unmatched junction bases: 4. The CDR3 nucleotides read TGTGCCAGCAGCTTGGAGGGGGCTCGGAACATTCAGTACTTC. It encodes CASSLEGARNIQYF.

The table lists this clone with a count of one. The J gene is TRBJ2-1, the V gene TRBV27; 12 bases agree with TRBD2. Trimming cost V 7 bases and J 2 bases; bases outside gene matches: 6. This CDR3 region has 16 residues. The germline V gene encodes CDR1 MNHEY and CDR2 SMNVEV (reference sequence). For the CDR3, the DNA is TGTGCCAGCACCGTACTAGCGGGGGGACCCTACAATGAGCAGTTCTTC. This translates into CASTVLAGGPYNEQFF.

This sequence joins TRBV19 and TRBJ2-3, with TRBD2 matching over 11 bases. CDR1 is LNHDA and CDR2 is SQIVND in the germline V gene (reference sequence). Trimming removed 4 bases from V and 1 base from J; junction bases left unmatched: 7. This CDR3 spans 17 amino acids. The CDR3 spells CASSTWGTSGGTDTQYF. The CDR3 nucleotides read TGTGCCAGTAGTACTTGGGGGACTAGCGGAGGCACAGATACGCAGTATTTT.

The V call is TRBV7-2, the J call TRBJ1-3, with a weak D call TRBD1 (6 bases). The CDR3 is made up of 16 amino acids. Germline CDR1 is SGHTA and CDR2 is FQGNSA. V dropped 4 bases and J dropped 0 bases, with 13 bases sitting between them. CDR3 in DNA: TGTGCCAGCAGCTCCTCGACAGGCAACTCTGGAAACACCATATATTTT. As protein: CASSSSTGNSGNTIYF.

The rearrangement uses TRBV5-1 and TRBJ1-1, with TRBD1 as a possible D gene (5 bases). CDR1 SGHRS and CDR2 YFSETQ come from the germline V gene. This CDR3 is 15 amino acids long. The V end was cut by 1 base, the J end by 1 base, with 11 bases between. The CDR3 spells CASSLSRTPNTEAFF. CDR3 nucleotide sequence: TGCGCCAGCAGCTTGTCTCGGACACCGAACACTGAAGCTTTCTTT.

The rearrangement uses TRBV11-2 and TRBJ2-2; 12 nucleotides agree with TRBD2. The germline CDR1 and CDR2 sequences are SGHAT and FQNNGV. This CDR3 is built from 16 residues. The J segment lost 4 bases and the V segment lost 6 bases, leaving 6 bases of the junction unmatched. The CDR3 loop is CASRRRTSGATGELFF. For the CDR3, the DNA is TGTGCCAGCAGAAGACGGACTAGCGGGGCCACCGGGGAGCTGTTTTTT.

This chain links TRBV30 with TRBJ2-1, with D tentatively TRBD2 (6 bases). Germline V gene sequence: CDR1 GTSNPN, CDR2 SVGIG (reference sequence). Trimming removed 7 bases from V and 2 bases from J, with 15 bases in between. The CDR3 length is 14 residues. Here the CDR3 reads CASRRGGPYNEQFF. The CDR3 region has the DNA TGTGCCTCCCGGAGGGGCGGCCCCTACAATGAGCAGTTCTTC.

V gene TRBV12-5 combines with J gene TRBJ1-5; D remains unclear. The CDR3 is 17 amino acids. CDR1 and CDR2 from the germline V gene are LGHNT and FRNRAP. Deletions cut 0 bases from V and 9 bases from J, with 21 bases between. The CDR3 sequence is CASGLVTGAAVLRPQHF. CDR3 nucleotide sequence: TGTGCTAGTGGTTTGGTAACGGGAGCCGCGGTGTTGCGGCCCCAGCATTTT.

The chain joins TRBV30 to TRBJ1-2, with 11 bases lining up with TRBD1. J was trimmed by 4 bases and V by 0 bases; bases with no gene match: 7. CDR3 size: 16 residues. Germline loops: CDR1 GTSNPN, CDR2 SVGIG (reference sequence). As DNA, the CDR3 is TGTGCCTGGAGTGTACGGGGACAGGGGGGGATCTATGGCTACACCTTC. This translates into CAWSVRGQGGIYGYTF.

The V and J genes are TRBV25-1 and TRBJ1-4; D remains unclear. V was pared by 0 bases and J by 7 bases, with 12 bases between. The V gene's germline CDR1 is MGHDK and CDR2 SYGVNS. This CDR3 has 15 amino acids. CDR3 sequence reads: CASSEYWRRGEKLFF. DNA of the CDR3: TGTGCCAGCAGTGAATATTGGCGGCGGGGTGAAAAACTGTTTTTT.

The table lists this clone with a count of one. The chain uses TRBV9 and TRBJ2-7, with TRBD2 matching over 12 bases. Germline-derived CDR1 and CDR2 are SGDLS and YYNGEE. V gave up 0 bases and J gave up 6 bases; unmatched junction bases: 10. The CDR3 is made up of 17 amino acids. The CDR3 spells CASSVAASGGDAGEQYF. Written as DNA, the CDR3 is TGTGCCAGCAGCGTAGCTGCTAGCGGGGGGGACGCAGGCGAGCAGTACTTC.

The V and J genes are TRBV29-1 and TRBJ2-3, with 8 bases lining up with TRBD2. Unmatched junction bases numbered 5, after V lost 7 bases and J lost 2 bases. The CDR3 loop spans 13 amino acids. Germline V CDR1 and CDR2: SQVTM, ANQGSEA. CDR3 bases: TGCAGCGAGAAGCGGGGGAACACAGATACGCAGTATTTT. Its protein is CSEKRGNTDTQYF.

The chain links TRBV7-2 to TRBJ1-1, with TRBD1 as a possible D gene (6 bases). Germline lookup yields CDR1 SGHTA and CDR2 FQGNSA. V lost 2 bases, J lost 2 bases, and 9 bases lay in between. This CDR3 spans 14 amino acids. Here the CDR3 DNA reads TGTGCCAGCAGCTTAAGGGGGATAAACACTGAAGCTTTCTTT. As protein: CASSLRGINTEAFF.

This chain uses TRBV7-2 with TRBJ1-1; no definite D call. The CDR3 is 14 amino acids. V was shortened by 1 base and J by 5 bases, with 11 bases between the two germline ends. CDR1 is SGHTA, CDR2 FQGNSA, per germline. CDR3 amino acids: CASSLVAEETEAFF. For the CDR3, the DNA is TGTGCCAGCAGCTTAGTTGCCGAGGAGACTGAAGCTTTCTTT.